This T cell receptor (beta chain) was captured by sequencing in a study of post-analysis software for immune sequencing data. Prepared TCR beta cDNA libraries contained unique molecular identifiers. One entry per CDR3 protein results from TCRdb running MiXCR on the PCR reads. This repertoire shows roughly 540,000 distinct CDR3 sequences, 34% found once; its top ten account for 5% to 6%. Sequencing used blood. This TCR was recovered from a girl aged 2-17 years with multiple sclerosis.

DNA of the CDR3: TGTGCCAGCAGCTTAAATACGGGGTATAAAGAGACCCAGTACTTC. As protein: CASSLNTGYKETQYF. The gene calls are TRBV7-8 and TRBJ2-5; perhaps TRBD2 as D (5 bases). CDR3 length: 15 amino acids. CDR1 is SGHVS and CDR2 is FQNEAQ in the germline V gene. Trimming shortened V by 2 bases and J by 3 bases, and 13 bases separated the two germline ends.